This T cell receptor beta chain emerged from a study of CD8+ T cells in alopecia areata. The study's findings and limits: Alphabeta T cells residing in normal skin are also sequenced in scalp samples. In lesional scalp, particularly from alopecia totalis/universalis, clonality was higher than in normal scalp.

Between the trimmed V and J ends, which lost 4 bases and 4 bases, there was a span of 14 bases. Germline CDR1 reads MNHEY; CDR2 reads SVGAGI. CDR3 length: 14 residues. Sequencing relied on a cDNA template that was reverse transcribed from extracted RNA. The assay was immunoSEQ multiplex PCR, and TCRdb's table has in-frame clones only and misses some. The data contain about 140,000 clones, 85% to 90% of them singletons. This clone was detected once. Its matching antigen is unknown. Treatment given: oral pan-JAK inhibitor, 5-10 mg twice daily. The receptor was isolated from a human donor with alopecia areata. The source material was CD8+ T cells sorted from blood, sampled at week 4, from a patient treated with tofacitinib. The chain is built from TRBV6-5 and TRBJ2-7, with a weak D call TRBD2 (5 bases). The CDR3 protein is CASSSTGSDYEQYF. The CDR3 DNA reads as TGTGCCAGCAGTTCTACGGGATCCGATTACGAGCAGTACTTC.